This T cell receptor beta chain was sequenced during a study of early T cells in non-severe SARS-CoV-2 infection. Overall study: Unsorted whole-blood RNA was sequenced in bulk, leaving chains unpaired.

In germline, CDR1 is SGHAT, CDR2 FQNNGV. The CDR3 sequence is 14 residues long. V was clipped by 1 base and J by 9 bases, with 15 bases between them. Attachment of unique molecular identifiers was made to individual cDNA molecules. MiXCR, applied by TCRdb to the 5' RACE reads, yields one record per CDR3 protein. This table holds 40,000 to 55,000 distinct CDR3 sequences, around 10% found once. This clonotype appeared a few times. This TCR was recovered from an adult who was a healthcare worker with PCR-confirmed SARS-CoV-2 infection or an uninfected control (not recorded which). The sequenced sample consisted of whole blood. The chain combines TRBV11-2 with TRBJ1-1; unclear D gene. As DNA, the CDR3 is TGTGCCAGCAGCTTAGGGAGAACGGGTTCTAAAGCTTTCTTT. Translated, it gives CASSLGRTGSKAFF.